What follows are 7 T cell receptor beta chains derived from one specimen sequenced in a study of CD8 T cells in ankylosing spondylitis. Whole-study results and caveats: Characteristic, it appeared, of ankylosing spondylitis blood was a TCR beta motif of about eight highly homologous variants.

These receptors have no known antigen. TCRdb recomputed calls from the 5' RACE reads with MiXCR, one row per CDR3 protein. The sample contains 470,000 or so distinct CDR3 sequences, roughly a quarter of which appear only once. Sequencing input: blood, either unsorted or a sorted T cell fraction (not recorded which). All receptors derive from a male donor with ankylosing spondylitis.

The chain couples TRBV5-1 to TRBJ1-1; maybe TRBD1 (5 bases). CDR1 SGHRS and CDR2 YFSETQ come from the germline V gene. The CDR3 has 13 amino acids. Trimming stripped 6 bases from V and 3 bases from J, with 12 bases between. The CDR3 sequence: CASIGDQHTEAFF. CDR3 in DNA: TGCGCCAGCATCGGGGACCAGCACACTGAAGCTTTCTTT.

This clonotype was observed a few times. The rearrangement links TRBV12-3 or TRBV12-4 to TRBJ2-1, with 13 bases aligning to TRBD2. The CDR3 runs 19 residues. V shed 5 bases, J shed 7 bases, and the junction held 17 bases outside the gene matches. CDR3 region: CASSVWRQSGTSGENEQFF. The CDR3, as DNA: TGTGCCAGCAGTGTTTGGCGGCAGAGCGGGACTAGCGGGGAGAATGAGCAGTTCTTC.

The table lists this clonotype with a few counts. The chain links TRBV2 to TRBJ2-5; 8 bases line up with TRBD1. Germline lookup yields CDR1 SNHLY and CDR2 FYNNEI. This CDR3 spans 15 amino acids. Trimming at V came to 6 bases and at J to 5 bases, leaving 11 bases not matched to a gene. In nucleotides, the CDR3 is TGTGCCAGCAGCGCACTTCAGGGGGCGCAGGAGACCCAGTACTTC. Its protein product is CASSALQGAQETQYF.

This chain links TRBV7-9 with TRBJ1-6, with D unresolved. V was pared by 5 bases and J by 4 bases, with 15 bases between. The CDR3 sequence is 16 residues long. Germline V gene lookup returns CDR1 SEHNR and CDR2 FQNEAQ (reference sequence). The CDR3 region has the DNA TGTGCCAGCAGCCACGGACTCCCGACTTATAATTCACCCCTCCACTTT. Its protein product is CASSHGLPTYNSPLHF. The full variable domain, with the rest looked up from reference TRBV7-9 and TRBJ1-6, is DTGVSQNPRHKITKRGQNVTFRCDPISEHNRLYWYRQTLGQGPEFLTYFQNEAQLEKSRLLSDRFSAERPKGSFSTLEIQRTEQGDSAMYLCASSHGLPTYNSPLHFGNGTRLTVT.

This clonotype was counted only a few times. V is TRBV7-2 and J is TRBJ2-4, with D perhaps TRBD1 (5 bases). Trimming stripped 5 bases from V and 0 bases from J, with 17 bases between. The CDR3 is 17 amino acids. Germline-derived CDR1 and CDR2 are SGHTA and FQGNSA. This CDR3 is CASSPTRQGLAKNIQYF. CDR3 in DNA: TGTGCCAGCAGCCCCACGCGGCAGGGCCTAGCCAAAAACATTCAGTACTTC.

This clonotype was seen many times. The J gene is TRBJ1-5, the V gene TRBV12-3 or TRBV12-4; D is ambiguous. CDR3 length: 12 residues. Trimming pared 4 bases from V and 4 bases from J, leaving 5 bases between. The CDR3 coding sequence is TGTGCCAGCAGTTCCCAAAATCAGCCCCAGCATTTT. It translates to CASSSQNQPQHF.

This clonotype has a handful of counts. The genes are TRBV12-3 or TRBV12-4 and TRBJ2-3; D remains ambiguous. V was pared by 6 bases and J by 6 bases, with 13 bases between. This CDR3 has 13 amino acids. The CDR3 nucleotides are TGTGCCAGCAGCCCACAGACTGAGGATACGCAGTATTTT. The encoded protein is CASSPQTEDTQYF.